This section outlines one T cell receptor (beta chain) sequence together with its context. Germline V gene lookup returns CDR1 SGHKS and CDR2 YYEKEE (reference sequence). CDR3 length: 15 residues. Trimming took off 3 bases at V and 1 base at J, with 13 bases between the two ends. The sample comes from a study of blood T cell repertoires in COVID-19. Across the study: Acute and convalescent COVID-19 samples came from the United States, Italy and Spain. The cDNA or gDNA used as material had been derived from T cells, B-cell-depleted T cells, or PBMCs.

Method: immunoSEQ multiplex PCR; TCRdb's copy keeps in-frame clones and lacks some. The data hold some 240,000 clones, with approximately 81% observed a single time. Living in 24 US areas, the participants were between roughly 18 and 90 years of age. Someone with COVID-19 had been met by exposed participants within 2 weeks before study entry. The chain has TRBV5-5 and TRBJ1-2; TRBD1 might be the D (6 bases). The sequenced material came from PBMCs or T cells enriched from blood (not recorded which). The clonotype comes from a woman between 45 and 65 years old who had been exposed to COVID-19. In DNA form, the CDR3 reads TGTGCCAGCAGCTCCCAGGGGATGCTTAACTATGGCTACACCTTC. It codes for CASSSQGMLNYGYTF.